Following are 26 T cell receptor beta chains from one sample sequenced in a study of blood T cell repertoires in COVID-19 (dated by TCRdb to 2020 to 2022). Libraries were made using the immunoSEQ multiplex PCR assay. TCRdb carries this immuneACCESS record with in-frame sequences only. Its versions omit some clonotypes, under half of them owing to an unresolved V gene in the studies checked, with the rest unexplained. Recorded for this sample are over 15,000 clones; approximately 85% of them occurred a single time. Jointly, the top ten make up approximately 15% of the sample. What was sequenced was peripheral blood. All receptors come from a man aged 35 to 55 with active or convalescent COVID-19.

The rearrangement joins TRBV10-3 to TRBJ1-3; D unclear. This CDR3 comprises 13 residues. The V gene lost 5 bases and the J gene lost 1 base, with 6 bases spanning the gap. Per germline, CDR1 ENHRY and CDR2 SYGVKD. The CDR3 coding sequence is TGTGCCATCAGTTCAGATTCTGGAAACACCATATATTTT. Encoded protein: CAISSDSGNTIYF.

The V gene is TRBV7-2, the J gene TRBJ2-3, with TRBD1 identical over 7 bases. The CDR3 sequence is 14 residues long. The V and J ends lost 4 bases and 5 bases, in that order; junction bases with no gene match: 6. CDR1 is SGHTA and CDR2 is FQGNSA in the germline V gene. The CDR3 loop is CASSSGTVGDTQYF. CDR3 sequence (DNA): TGTGCCAGCAGCTCGGGGACAGTGGGAGATACGCAGTATTTT.

V is TRBV6-6 and J is TRBJ1-6; no reliable D call. The length of the CDR3 is 15 residues. The V gene lost 0 bases and the J gene lost 5 bases, with 8 bases spanning the gap. The germline V gene has CDR1 MNHNY and CDR2 SVGAGI (reference sequence). The CDR3 nucleotides are TGTGCCAGCAGTTACTCGAAACAGAATAATTCACCCCTCCACTTT. This gives the protein CASSYSKQNNSPLHF.

V is TRBV7-9 and J is TRBJ1-2; 7 bases line up with TRBD1. This CDR3 has 16 amino acids. Germline CDR1 reads SEHNR; CDR2 reads FQNEAQ (reference sequence). Trimming took 3 bases from V and 8 from J; bases not matched to a gene: 15. The CDR3 DNA follows: TGTGCCAGCAGCTTCAGACAGGGAAATCGACGTGGAGGCTACACCTTC. Protein sequence: CASSFRQGNRRGGYTF.

This clone was detected only once. V and J are TRBV30 and TRBJ2-7; 7 nucleotides agree with TRBD1. The V segment lost 8 bases and the J segment 7 bases; nucleotides outside the gene matches: 17. The CDR3 sequence is 14 residues long. In germline, CDR1 is GTSNPN, CDR2 SVGIG (reference sequence). DNA of the CDR3: TGTGCCGGCCCATGGGACAGCCCCTACGGGGAGCAGTACTTC. This translates into CAGPWDSPYGEQYF. The variable domain in full, completed from reference TRBV30 and TRBJ2-7, reads SQTIHQWPATLVQPVGSPLSLECTVEGTSNPNLYWYRQAAGRGLQLLFYSVGIGQISSEVPQNLSASRPQDRQFILSSKKLLLSDSGFYLCAGPWDSPYGEQYFGPGTRLTVT.

This clone was found once. This CDR3 reads CASSLRQGRDEQFF. The CDR3 coding sequence is TGTGCCAGCAGCCTCCGACAGGGTCGGGATGAGCAGTTCTTC. The chain recombines TRBV13 with TRBJ2-1; 7 bases are a match to TRBD1. Per germline, CDR1 PRHDT and CDR2 FYEKMQ (reference sequence). The J segment lost 8 bases and the V segment lost 5 bases, leaving 9 bases of the junction unmatched. This CDR3 is built from 14 residues.

This chain links TRBV14 with TRBJ1-1; 9 bases are a match to TRBD1. The length of the CDR3 is 15 residues. The J segment lost 6 bases and the V segment lost 4 bases, leaving 9 bases of the junction unmatched. Germline assignment: CDR1 SGHDN and CDR2 FVKESK. The CDR3 is CASSRLGQGLAEAFF. The DNA of the CDR3 is TGTGCCAGCAGCCGCTTAGGACAGGGGCTCGCTGAAGCTTTCTTT.

V usage is TRBV10-3 and J usage is TRBJ1-5; no definite D call. V gave up 3 bases and J gave up 0 bases, with 9 bases separating them. CDR3 size: 15 residues. In germline, CDR1 is ENHRY, CDR2 SYGVKD. The CDR3 loop reads CAISDGSDSNQPQHF. The CDR3 DNA is TGTGCCATCAGTGACGGGTCTGATAGCAATCAGCCCCAGCATTTT.

The V and J genes are TRBV9 and TRBJ1-2; D is ambiguous. Trimming took 3 bases from V and 2 from J, leaving 11 bases between them. The CDR3 is 14 amino acids. Germline-derived CDR1 and CDR2 are SGDLS and YYNGEE. The CDR3 sequence: CASSAGDTNYGYTF. In nucleotides, the CDR3 is TGTGCCAGCAGCGCGGGAGATACAAACTATGGCTACACCTTC.

The genes are TRBV7-9 and TRBJ2-1, with 9 positions matching TRBD1. This CDR3 spans 18 amino acids. The V and J ends lost 4 bases and 0 bases, in that order; junction bases with no gene match: 10. Germline assignment: CDR1 SEHNR and CDR2 FQNEAQ (reference sequence). The CDR3 nucleotides are TGTGCCAGCAGCTACCCGGGACAGGGTCTTAGCTCCTACAATGAGCAGTTCTTC. It is translated as CASSYPGQGLSSYNEQFF.

This clone was picked up a small number of times. V and J are TRBV7-3 and TRBJ2-1, with D perhaps TRBD1 (6 bases). This CDR3 contains 14 residues. Germline-derived CDR1 and CDR2 are SGHTA and FQGTGA. The germline V and J ends were trimmed by 5 bases and 7 bases, with 15 bases remaining between them. CDR3 amino acids: CASSPQQGLNEQFF. CDR3 bases: TGTGCCAGCAGCCCCCAACAGGGTTTGAATGAGCAGTTCTTC.

This clone was counted between two and nine times. The rearrangement uses TRBV27 and TRBJ2-7, with 7 bases fitting TRBD2. Losses at the gene ends were 3 bases for V and 5 bases for J; bases not matched to a gene: 7. The CDR3 runs to 14 residues. Germline values: CDR1 MNHEY, CDR2 SMNVEV (reference sequence). CDR3 protein: CASSFRDYLDEQYF. In DNA, the CDR3 is TGTGCCAGCAGTTTCCGGGACTATCTAGACGAGCAGTACTTC.

This clone is a singleton in its sample. This chain links TRBV2 with TRBJ2-7; TRBD2 is a possible D gene (6 bases). Germline values: CDR1 SNHLY, CDR2 FYNNEI. This CDR3 spans 15 amino acids. With 6 bases removed from V and 3 bases from J, the gap between germline ends came to 18 bases. The chain's CDR3 is CASRLINRELYEQYF. The CDR3 coding sequence is TGTGCCAGCAGGCTTATTAACCGGGAGCTCTACGAGCAGTACTTC.

This chain connects TRBV5-1 to TRBJ1-1; D unresolved. V was clipped by 0 bases and J by 5 bases, with 8 bases between them. Germline V gene lookup returns CDR1 SGHRS and CDR2 YFSETQ. The CDR3 has 13 residues. In nucleotides, the CDR3 is TGCGCCAGCAGCTTGGGGCAGGCAACTGAAGCTTTCTTT. It encodes CASSLGQATEAFF.

This clone was counted once. The chain couples TRBV5-6 to TRBJ1-2; D possibly corresponds to TRBD1 (5 bases). The CDR3 covers 12 residues. The V gene's germline CDR1 is SGHDT and CDR2 YYEEEE. Trimming took off 4 bases at V and 3 bases at J, with 7 bases between the two ends. DNA of the CDR3: TGTGCCAGCAGCCTCAGGGACTATGGCTACACCTTC. This codes for CASSLRDYGYTF.

The CDR3 DNA sequence: TGTGCCAGCAGCTTCCCTTCCTACGAGCAGTACTTC. Amino acid sequence: CASSFPSYEQYF. This chain connects TRBV11-2 to TRBJ2-7, with D hard to call. CDR1 SGHAT and CDR2 FQNNGV come from the germline V gene. V lost 3 bases and J 1 base, leaving 4 bases between the germline ends. This CDR3 contains 12 residues.

This chain uses TRBV15 with TRBJ2-7; D remains unclear. The CDR3 loop spans 15 amino acids. Germline V CDR1 and CDR2: LNHNV, YYDKDF (reference sequence). V lost 1 base and J 0 bases, leaving 10 bases between the germline ends. The CDR3 region is CATSRGPTSSYEQYF. The CDR3 region has the DNA TGTGCCACCAGCAGAGGGCCCACAAGCTCCTACGAGCAGTACTTC. The variable domain in full, with the rest retrieved from reference TRBV15 and TRBJ2-7, is DAMVIQNPRYQVTQFGKPVTLSCSQTLNHNVMYWYQQKSSQAPKLLFHYYDKDFNNEADTPDNFQSRRPNTSFCFLDIRSPGLGDTAMYLCATSRGPTSSYEQYFGPGTRLTVT.

This clone was recorded only once. This chain uses TRBV5-1 with TRBJ2-7, with TRBD2 matching over 10 bases. The CDR3 runs 15 residues. Germline values: CDR1 SGHRS, CDR2 YFSETQ. With V trimmed by 4 bases and J by 7 bases, 11 bases remained unmatched. The CDR3, as DNA: TGCGCCAGCAGCCTTATAGCGGGGGGTAGTGTGGAGCAGTACTTC. Encoded protein: CASSLIAGGSVEQYF.

The genes are TRBV6-5 and TRBJ1-4, with 7 bases lining up with TRBD1. The CDR3 contains 14 residues. V was clipped by 8 bases and J by 6 bases; unmatched bases: 9. The germline CDR1 and CDR2 sequences are MNHEY and SVGAGI. The CDR3 is CASREPGQYEKLFF. For the CDR3, the DNA is TGTGCCAGCCGGGAACCGGGACAGTATGAAAAACTGTTTTTT.

The rearrangement links TRBV24-1 to TRBJ2-2; 10 bases map to TRBD1. Germline V gene lookup returns CDR1 KGHDR and CDR2 SFDVKD. The CDR3 has 17 amino acids. V shed 3 bases, J shed 4 bases, and the junction held 7 bases outside the gene matches. The CDR3 DNA is TGTGCCACCAGTGATGCTGGGGGACAGGGGATCACCGGGGAGCTGTTTTTT. Translation: CATSDAGGQGITGELFF.

This rearrangement joins TRBV10-1 to TRBJ1-1, with TRBD1 identical over 8 bases. Germline loops: CDR1 WNHNN, CDR2 SYGVQD (reference sequence). Trimming cost V 8 bases and J 11 bases; bases outside gene matches: 7. The CDR3 consists of 11 residues. CDR3 region: CASLMTGDAFF. CDR3 in DNA: TGCGCCAGCCTAATGACAGGGGATGCTTTCTTT.

The chain recombines TRBV4-3 with TRBJ1-2; no reliable D call. This CDR3 is built from 15 residues. CDR1 and CDR2 from the germline V gene are LGHNA and YSLEER. Trimming removed 0 bases from V and 4 bases from J, with 12 bases in between. The chain's CDR3 is CASSQDLRGTYGYTF. Here the CDR3 DNA reads TGCGCCAGCAGCCAAGATCTTAGAGGAACCTATGGCTACACCTTC.

The CDR3 is CASSLYREILNTGELFF. DNA of the CDR3: TGTGCCAGCAGTTTATACAGGGAGATTTTGAATACCGGGGAGCTGTTTTTT. The rearrangement uses TRBV27 and TRBJ2-2; D possibly corresponds to TRBD1 (6 bases). With 1 base removed from V and 5 bases from J, the gap between germline ends came to 17 bases. Germline CDR1 and CDR2: MNHEY and SMNVEV (reference sequence). This CDR3 is built from 17 residues.

V usage is TRBV5-1 and J usage is TRBJ2-5; weak D call: TRBD1 (6 bases). The V end lost 2 bases, the J end lost 5 bases, and 13 bases lay between the germline ends. CDR1 is SGHRS, CDR2 YFSETQ, per germline. The CDR3 is made up of 14 amino acids. The CDR3 sequence is CASSLQGVEETQYF. Here the CDR3 DNA reads TGCGCCAGCAGCTTACAGGGAGTGGAGGAGACCCAGTACTTC.

The chain carries TRBV4-1 and TRBJ2-5; 8 bases align to TRBD2. CDR3 length: 17 amino acids. CDR1 MGHRA and CDR2 YSYEKL come from the germline V gene. J gave up 1 base and V 0 bases, and 7 bases lay outside the gene matches. In DNA, the CDR3 is TGCGCCAGCAGCCAAGAAGGATGGCGGGGGGCCCAAGAGACCCAGTACTTC. Residues: CASSQEGWRGAQETQYF.

The count of this clone is one. The CDR3 nucleotides read TGTGCCACCACAGCGGGGGGACGGTCCTACGAGCAGTACTTC. Its translation is CATTAGGRSYEQYF. The chain carries TRBV10-3 and TRBJ2-7; 9 bases match TRBD2. The trim removed 10 bases at V and 1 base at J, leaving 8 bases unmatched. There are 14 residues in the CDR3. CDR1 and CDR2 (germline): ENHRY, SYGVKD.